This T cell receptor (beta chain) comes out of a study of T cell responses to AZD1222 COVID-19 vaccine. The CDR3 is 15 amino acids. Germline V gives CDR1 SGHNT, CDR2 YYREEE (reference sequence). Trimming took 1 base from V and 6 from J, leaving 14 bases between them. The data were produced by immunoSEQ multiplex PCR, yet TCRdb's version contains in-frame clones alone and is incomplete. The sample records approximately 100,000 clones, less than 95% being singletons. Samples with a second dose at about 4 or about 12 weeks were pooled together. This sample comprised peripheral blood, obtained 28 days after the second AZD1222 dose. This chain connects TRBV5-4 to TRBJ2-1; D unclear. This clonotype originated in an adult who received the AZD1222 COVID-19 vaccine. CDR3 in DNA: TGTGCCAGCAGCTTGTGGGTAGGAGCCAGCAATGAGCAGTTCTTC. Its protein product is CASSLWVGASNEQFF. Full variable domain (remainder filled in from reference TRBV5-4 and TRBJ2-1): ETGVTQSPTHLIKTRGQQVTLRCSSQSGHNTVSWYQQALGQGPQFIFQYYREEENGRGNFPPRFSGLQFPNYSSELNVNALELDDSALYLCASSLWVGASNEQFFGPGTRLTVL.